The 19 T cell receptor beta chains reported below all come from one sample, sequenced in a study of CD8+ T cells in alopecia areata. Extraction and reverse transcription of RNA yielded cDNA as the sequencing template. The method was immunoSEQ multiplex PCR; TCRdb's version includes in-frame clones alone and lacks a portion of them. The sample has about 190,000 clones, around 56% seen once; the top ten hold over 0.55%. Regarding treatment: oral pan-JAK inhibitor, 5-10 mg twice daily. Specimen: CD4+ T cells sorted from blood, collected at week 4, from a patient treated with tofacitinib. The receptors here all came from a human donor with alopecia areata.

This clone was detected many times. CDR3 nucleotides: TGTGCCAGCAGCCTAGGGGACTATGAGCAGTTCTTC. Protein sequence: CASSLGDYEQFF. V gene TRBV7-2 combines with J gene TRBJ2-1; D is perhaps TRBD2 (6 bases). In germline, CDR1 is SGHTA, CDR2 FQGNSA. Between the trimmed V and J ends, which lost 5 bases and 8 bases, there was a span of 10 bases. The CDR3 runs 12 residues.

This clone was recorded a few times. The chain combines TRBV14 with TRBJ2-2; no firm D call. Trimming pared 2 bases from V and 4 bases from J, leaving 11 bases between. The CDR3 sequence is 15 residues long. CDR1 is SGHDN, CDR2 FVKESK, per germline. CDR3 sequence: CASSQLRGATGELFF. DNA of the CDR3: TGTGCCAGCAGCCAATTACGCGGCGCCACCGGGGAGCTGTTTTTT.

This clone appeared a few times. The rearrangement uses TRBV6-1 and TRBJ2-1, with 15 bases matching TRBD2. CDR3 length equals 19 residues. Germline V lookup: CDR1 MNHNS, CDR2 SASEGT. Trimming at V came to 3 bases and at J to 0 bases, leaving 6 bases not matched to a gene. The CDR3 sequence: CASSDWTSGRDYSYNEQFF. CDR3 sequence (DNA): TGTGCCAGCAGTGATTGGACTAGCGGGAGGGACTACTCCTACAATGAGCAGTTCTTC.

The genes are TRBV11-2 and TRBJ2-7; TRBD1 aligns across 9 bases. This CDR3 spans 14 amino acids. CDR1 is SGHAT and CDR2 is FQNNGV in the germline V gene. Trimming at V came to 4 bases and at J to 7 bases, leaving 8 bases not matched to a gene. CDR3 protein: CASSSGTGQLEQYF. In DNA, the CDR3 is TGTGCCAGCAGCTCCGGGACAGGGCAACTGGAGCAGTACTTC.

The sample holds a few counts of this clone. The chain combines TRBV29-1 with TRBJ2-1, with TRBD2 identical over 7 bases. The CDR3 spans 14 residues. The trim removed 6 bases at V and 4 bases at J, leaving 9 bases unmatched. The germline gives CDR1 SQVTM, CDR2 ANQGSEA. In nucleotides, the CDR3 is TGCAGCGTGGTCGGGGGGTCGGCGTACAATGAGCAGTTCTTC. Its protein is CSVVGGSAYNEQFF.

This clone was counted a few times. The chain links TRBV30 to TRBJ1-1; TRBD1 is a possible D gene (6 bases). Trimming stripped 1 base from V and 0 bases from J, with 12 bases between. This CDR3 spans 15 amino acids. Looked up from germline, CDR1 is GTSNPN and CDR2 is SVGIG (reference sequence). DNA of the CDR3: TGTGCCTGGAGTGGACCGGGACACCTGAACACTGAAGCTTTCTTT. Encoded protein: CAWSGPGHLNTEAFF.

The chain's CDR3 is CASLKRMNTEAFF. Written as DNA, the CDR3 is TGTGCCAGCTTAAAACGGATGAACACTGAAGCTTTCTTT. The chain combines TRBV6-6 with TRBJ1-1; D not resolved. CDR1 and CDR2 from the germline V gene are MNHNY and SVGAGI (reference sequence). The CDR3 length is 13 residues. V was shortened by 8 bases and J by 0 bases, with 10 bases between the two germline ends.

The chain carries TRBV29-1 and TRBJ2-3; D possibly matches TRBD1 or TRBD2 (5 bases each). The CDR3 spans 14 residues. Germline loops: CDR1 SQVTM, CDR2 ANQGSEA. The ends were cut back, 7 bases at V and 2 bases at J, with 16 bases in the middle. The chain's CDR3 is CSAARGSLTDTQYF. The CDR3 nucleotides read TGCAGCGCCGCCCGGGGCAGCCTCACAGATACGCAGTATTTT.

The chain carries TRBV30 and TRBJ1-1, with D maybe TRBD1 (6 bases). The length of the CDR3 is 13 residues. Germline CDR1 and CDR2: GTSNPN and SVGIG (reference sequence). V dropped 3 bases and J dropped 1 base, with 9 bases sitting between them. The CDR3 coding sequence is TGTGCCTGGAGGGGGGCCCAGAACACTGAAGCTTTCTTT. This encodes CAWRGAQNTEAFF. Based on the CDR3 plus reference TRBV30 and TRBJ1-1, the full variable domain is SQTIHQWPATLVQPVGSPLSLECTVEGTSNPNLYWYRQAAGRGLQLLFYSVGIGQISSEVPQNLSASRPQDRQFILSSKKLLLSDSGFYLCAWRGAQNTEAFFGQGTRLTVV.

This CDR3 reads CASSSGEKLFF. CDR3 in DNA: TGTGCCAGCAGTTCCGGAGAAAAACTGTTTTTT. The rearrangement joins TRBV6-5 to TRBJ1-4; D remains ambiguous. Germline V gene sequence: CDR1 MNHEY, CDR2 SVGAGI. The CDR3 extends over 11 amino acids. The V gene lost 4 bases and the J gene lost 8 bases, with 5 bases spanning the gap.

V gene TRBV10-3 combines with J gene TRBJ1-2; D is possibly TRBD1 (6 bases). Germline CDR1 ENHRY, CDR2 SYGVKD. This CDR3 spans 13 amino acids. V was shortened by 8 bases and J by 4 bases, with 14 bases between the two germline ends. CDR3 in amino acids: CAIQSQGLYGYTF. CDR3 DNA sequence: TGTGCCATCCAGAGTCAGGGGCTCTATGGCTACACCTTC.

This clone was detected a few times. The gene calls are TRBV7-2 and TRBJ2-4; D remains unclear. Looked up from germline, CDR1 is SGHTA and CDR2 is FQGNSA. V dropped 5 bases and J dropped 2 bases, with 7 bases sitting between them. There are 13 residues in the CDR3. In DNA form, the CDR3 reads TGTGCCAGCAGCAGAACAACCAAAAACATTCAGTACTTC. Translating gives CASSRTTKNIQYF.

This clone was counted between two and nine times. This chain connects TRBV6-6 to TRBJ2-7, with 9 positions matching TRBD1. The ends lost 10 bases at V and 5 bases at J; junction bases unmatched: 9. Germline V gene data show CDR1 as MNHNY and CDR2 as SVGAGI (reference sequence). The CDR3 runs 13 residues. CDR3 DNA: TGTGCCACTCTCGGGACAGGGTCTAACGAGCAGTACTTC. Its protein product is CATLGTGSNEQYF.

The rearrangement uses TRBV27 and TRBJ1-1; TRBD1 matches at 7 bases. The CDR3 is 15 residues long. Germline V CDR1 and CDR2: MNHEY, SMNVEV (reference sequence). The junction had 10 bases not matched to a gene; V was cut back by 7 bases and J by 2 bases. Here the CDR3 DNA reads TGTGCCAGCACCCGTACAGGGGTTGGAAACACTGAAGCTTTCTTT. It is translated as CASTRTGVGNTEAFF.

This rearrangement joins TRBV5-1 to TRBJ1-1, with D perhaps matching TRBD1 (5 bases). Germline V lookup: CDR1 SGHRS, CDR2 YFSETQ. This CDR3 is 15 amino acids long. V lost 4 bases and J 1 base, leaving 14 bases between the germline ends. CDR3 nucleotide sequence: TGCGCCAGCAGCCCGGGGGTAGGAACGAACACTGAAGCTTTCTTT. This codes for CASSPGVGTNTEAFF. Drawing the rest from reference TRBV5-1 and TRBJ1-1, the complete variable domain is KAGVTQTPRYLIKTRGQQVTLSCSPISGHRSVSWYQQTPGQGLQFLFEYFSETQRNKGNFPGRFSGRQFSNSRSEMNVSTLELGDSALYLCASSPGVGTNTEAFFGQGTRLTVV.

V gene TRBV30 combines with J gene TRBJ1-4, with a tentative D call TRBD1 (6 bases). V lost 3 bases, J lost 7 bases, and 15 bases lay in between. The CDR3 length is 14 residues. Germline CDR1 is GTSNPN and CDR2 is SVGIG (reference sequence). CDR3: CAWSLQGGGEKLFF. As DNA, the CDR3 is TGTGCCTGGAGCTTACAGGGAGGTGGTGAAAAACTGTTTTTT.

The V call is TRBV28, the J call TRBJ2-7, with D perhaps being TRBD1 or TRBD2 (5 bases each). V dropped 5 bases and J dropped 7 bases, with 21 bases sitting between them. The CDR3 has 15 residues. Germline V lookup: CDR1 MDHEN, CDR2 SYDVKM. The CDR3 loop reads CASSPLSAGSREQYF. DNA of the CDR3: TGTGCCAGCAGTCCTCTTAGCGCAGGGTCTAGGGAGCAGTACTTC.

The chain recombines TRBV7-9 with TRBJ2-1; D call uncertain. The germline V gene encodes CDR1 SEHNR and CDR2 FQNEAQ (reference sequence). The CDR3 is 13 amino acids. V lost 6 bases to trimming and J lost 10 bases, with 16 bases between them. The CDR3 nucleotides are TGTGCCAGCAGGCCTGCTGGGGTATGGGAGCAGTTCTTC. It codes for CASRPAGVWEQFF.

This chain links TRBV28 with TRBJ2-2, with 8 bases matching TRBD1. The germline gives CDR1 MDHEN, CDR2 SYDVKM. The junction had 4 bases not matched to a gene; V was cut back by 6 bases and J by 4 bases. The CDR3 is 14 amino acids. The CDR3 bases are TGTGCCAGCAGGCCAGACAGGGGCACCGGGGAGCTGTTTTTT. Translated, it gives CASRPDRGTGELFF.